This T cell receptor (beta chain) was identified during a study of blood T cell repertoires in COVID-19. In the study's own analysis: Reference gene primer amplification yielded estimated nucleated cell counts. The repertoire was sequenced with immunoSEQ multiplex PCR; TCRdb's copy has only in-frame clones and lacks some. V, J and clone size derive from that table, while D and trimming were established from the DNA sequence. In the table there are around 80,000 clones, over 65% of which are singletons. The germline CDR1 and CDR2 sequences are SSHAT and FNYEAQ (reference sequence). Trimming removed 5 bases at V and 8 bases at J, with 18 bases between. The CDR3 extends over 15 amino acids.

The receptor comes from a man aged 45 to 65 with active or convalescent COVID-19. The material sequenced was peripheral blood. V gene TRBV7-7 combines with J gene TRBJ2-2; D might be TRBD2 (6 bases). CDR3 loop: CASSPSQGGGGELFF. The CDR3 region has the DNA TGTGCCAGCAGCCCCTCGCAGGGAGGAGGGGGGGAGCTGTTTTTT.